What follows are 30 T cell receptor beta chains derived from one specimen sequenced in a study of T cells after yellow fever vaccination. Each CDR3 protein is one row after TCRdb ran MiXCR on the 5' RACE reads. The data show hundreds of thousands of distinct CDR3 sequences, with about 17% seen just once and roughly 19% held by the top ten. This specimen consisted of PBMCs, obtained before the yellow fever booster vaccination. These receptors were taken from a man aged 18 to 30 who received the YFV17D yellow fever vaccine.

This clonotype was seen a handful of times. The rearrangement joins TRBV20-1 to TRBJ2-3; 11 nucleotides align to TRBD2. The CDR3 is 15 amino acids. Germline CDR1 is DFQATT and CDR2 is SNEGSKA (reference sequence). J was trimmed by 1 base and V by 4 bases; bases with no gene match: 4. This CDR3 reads CSANSGGEGTDTQYF. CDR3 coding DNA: TGCAGTGCTAATAGCGGGGGGGAAGGCACAGATACGCAGTATTTT.

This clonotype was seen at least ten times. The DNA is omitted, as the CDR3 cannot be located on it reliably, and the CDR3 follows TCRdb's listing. The CDR3 spells CASSSSDTQYF. The genes are TRBV5-1 and TRBJ2-3. Germline V CDR1 and CDR2: SGHRS, YFSETQ. Inclusive of both ends, the CDR3 amounts to 11 amino acids.

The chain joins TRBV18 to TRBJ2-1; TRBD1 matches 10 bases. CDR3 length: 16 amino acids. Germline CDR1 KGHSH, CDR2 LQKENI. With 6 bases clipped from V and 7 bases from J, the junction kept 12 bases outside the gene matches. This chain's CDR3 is CASSTVRQGARNEQFF. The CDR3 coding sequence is TGTGCCAGCTCGACTGTCCGACAGGGGGCTAGGAATGAGCAGTTCTTC.

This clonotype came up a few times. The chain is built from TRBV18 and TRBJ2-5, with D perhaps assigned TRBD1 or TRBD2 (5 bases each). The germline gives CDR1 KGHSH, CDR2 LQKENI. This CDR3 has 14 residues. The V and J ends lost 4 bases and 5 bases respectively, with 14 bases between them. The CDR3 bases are TGTGCCAGCTCACAGCGGTCGGGGCCCGAGACCCAGTACTTC. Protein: CASSQRSGPETQYF.

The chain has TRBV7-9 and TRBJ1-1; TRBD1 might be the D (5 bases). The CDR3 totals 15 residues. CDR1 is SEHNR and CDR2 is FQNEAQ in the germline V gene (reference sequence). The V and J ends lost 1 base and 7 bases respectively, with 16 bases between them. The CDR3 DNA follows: TGTGCCAGCAGCTTAGGTGCTGGGGCGGCCGTTGAAGCTTTCTTT. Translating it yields CASSLGAGAAVEAFF.

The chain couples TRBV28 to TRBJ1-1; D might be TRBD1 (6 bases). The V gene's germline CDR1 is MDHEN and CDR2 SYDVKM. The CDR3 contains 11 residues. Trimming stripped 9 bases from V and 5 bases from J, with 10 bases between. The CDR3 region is CASGGMTEAFF. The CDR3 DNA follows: TGTGCCAGTGGGGGCATGACTGAAGCTTTCTTT.

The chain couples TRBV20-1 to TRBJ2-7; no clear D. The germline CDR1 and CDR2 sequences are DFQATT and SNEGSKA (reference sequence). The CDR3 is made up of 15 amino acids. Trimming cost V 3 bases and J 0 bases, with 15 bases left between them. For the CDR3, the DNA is TGCAGTGCTAGGGCGCGCCAGGCGGCCTCCTACGAGCAGTACTTC. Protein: CSARARQAASYEQYF.

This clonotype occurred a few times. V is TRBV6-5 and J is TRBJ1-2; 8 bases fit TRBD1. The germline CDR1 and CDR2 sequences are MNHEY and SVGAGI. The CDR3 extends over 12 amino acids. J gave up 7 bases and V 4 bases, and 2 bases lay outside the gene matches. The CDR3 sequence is CASSLDRAGYTF. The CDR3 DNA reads TGTGCCAGCAGTTTGGACAGGGCTGGCTACACCTTC.

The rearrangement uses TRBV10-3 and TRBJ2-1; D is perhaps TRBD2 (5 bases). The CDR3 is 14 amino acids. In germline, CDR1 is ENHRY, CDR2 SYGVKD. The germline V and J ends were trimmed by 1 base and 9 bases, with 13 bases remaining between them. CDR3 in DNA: TGTGCCATCAGTGAGTATTCGGACGGAGGTGAGCAGTTCTTC. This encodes CAISEYSDGGEQFF.

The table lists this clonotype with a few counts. DNA of the CDR3: TGCAGTGCTAGATTGGGGGGCCCCAACACTGAAGCTTTCTTT. Translating gives CSARLGGPNTEAFF. The rearrangement links TRBV20-1 to TRBJ1-1; a weak D match, TRBD1 (6 bases). Trimming cost V 2 bases and J 2 bases, with 12 bases left between them. Germline values: CDR1 DFQATT, CDR2 SNEGSKA (reference sequence). This CDR3 is 14 amino acids long.

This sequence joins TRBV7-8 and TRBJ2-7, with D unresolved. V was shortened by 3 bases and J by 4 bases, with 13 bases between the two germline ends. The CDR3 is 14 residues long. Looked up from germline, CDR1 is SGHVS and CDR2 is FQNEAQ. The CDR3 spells CASSLAQSIYEQYV. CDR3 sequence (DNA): TGTGCCAGCAGCTTGGCCCAATCCATTTACGAGCAGTACGTC.

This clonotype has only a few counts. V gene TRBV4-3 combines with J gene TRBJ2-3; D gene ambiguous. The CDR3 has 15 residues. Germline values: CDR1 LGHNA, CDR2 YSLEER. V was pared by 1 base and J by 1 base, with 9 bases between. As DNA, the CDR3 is TGCGCCAGCAGCCAAGTCCGAGACCGCACAGATACGCAGTATTTT. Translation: CASSQVRDRTDTQYF.

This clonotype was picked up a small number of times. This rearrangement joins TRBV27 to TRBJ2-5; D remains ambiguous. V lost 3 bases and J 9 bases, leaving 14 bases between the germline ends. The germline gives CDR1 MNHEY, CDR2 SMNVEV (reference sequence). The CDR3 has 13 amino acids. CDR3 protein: CASSFGPPGAQYF. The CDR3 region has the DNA TGTGCCAGCAGTTTCGGGCCGCCTGGGGCCCAGTACTTC.

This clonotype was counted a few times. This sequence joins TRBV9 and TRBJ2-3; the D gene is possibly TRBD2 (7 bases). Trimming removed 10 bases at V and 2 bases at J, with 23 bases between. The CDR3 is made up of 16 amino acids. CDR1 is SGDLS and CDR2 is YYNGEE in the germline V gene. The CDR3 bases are TGTGCCTATCGGTGGGACGGGGGGCCGATCACAGATACGCAGTATTTT. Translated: CAYRWDGGPITDTQYF.

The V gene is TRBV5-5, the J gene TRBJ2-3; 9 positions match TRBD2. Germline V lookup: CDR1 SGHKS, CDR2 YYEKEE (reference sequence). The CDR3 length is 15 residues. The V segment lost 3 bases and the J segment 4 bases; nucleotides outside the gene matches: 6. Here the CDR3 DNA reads TGTGCCAGCAGCTCCCAGCGGGGGGCCGCAGATACGCAGTATTTT. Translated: CASSSQRGAADTQYF.

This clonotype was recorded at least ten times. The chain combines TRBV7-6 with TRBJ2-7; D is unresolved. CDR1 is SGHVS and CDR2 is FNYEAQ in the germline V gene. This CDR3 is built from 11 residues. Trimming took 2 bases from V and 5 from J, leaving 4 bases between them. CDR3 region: CASSLRDEQYF. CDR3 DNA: TGTGCCAGCAGCTTAAGGGACGAGCAGTACTTC.

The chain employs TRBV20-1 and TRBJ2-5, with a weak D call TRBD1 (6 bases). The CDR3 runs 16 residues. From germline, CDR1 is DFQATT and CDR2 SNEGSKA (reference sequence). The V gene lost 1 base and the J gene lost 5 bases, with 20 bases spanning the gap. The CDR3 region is CSARGTRTRGMETQYF. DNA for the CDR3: TGCAGTGCTAGAGGCACTCGCACTAGGGGGATGGAGACCCAGTACTTC.

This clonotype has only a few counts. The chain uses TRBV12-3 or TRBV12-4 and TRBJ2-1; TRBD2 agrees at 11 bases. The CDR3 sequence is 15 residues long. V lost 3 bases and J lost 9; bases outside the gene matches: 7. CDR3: CASSFRLAGLGEQFF. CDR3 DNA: TGTGCCAGCAGTTTCAGACTAGCGGGACTAGGTGAGCAGTTCTTC.

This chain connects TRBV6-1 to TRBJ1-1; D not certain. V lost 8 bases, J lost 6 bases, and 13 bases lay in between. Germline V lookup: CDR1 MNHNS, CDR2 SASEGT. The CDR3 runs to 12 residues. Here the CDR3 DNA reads TGTGCCAGCCGACCGGTATGGTCTGAAGCTTTCTTT. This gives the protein CASRPVWSEAFF.

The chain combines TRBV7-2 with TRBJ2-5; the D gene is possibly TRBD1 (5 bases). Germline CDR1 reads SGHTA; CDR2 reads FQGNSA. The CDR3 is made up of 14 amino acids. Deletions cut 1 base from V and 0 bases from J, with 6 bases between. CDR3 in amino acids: CASSLDRYQETQYF. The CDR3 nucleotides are TGTGCCAGCAGCTTAGACAGGTACCAAGAGACCCAGTACTTC.

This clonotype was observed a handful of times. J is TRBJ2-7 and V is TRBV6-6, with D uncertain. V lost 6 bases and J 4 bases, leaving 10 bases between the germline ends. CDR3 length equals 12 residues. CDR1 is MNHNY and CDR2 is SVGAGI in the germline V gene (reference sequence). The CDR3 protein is CASSSGRYEQYF. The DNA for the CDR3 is TGTGCCAGCAGCTCCGGACGGTACGAGCAGTACTTC.

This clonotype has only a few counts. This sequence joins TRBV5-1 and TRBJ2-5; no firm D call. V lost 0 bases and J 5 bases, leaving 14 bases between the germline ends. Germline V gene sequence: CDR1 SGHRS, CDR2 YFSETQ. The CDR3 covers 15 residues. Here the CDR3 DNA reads TGCGCCAGCAGCTTGGCCGCCGGTCCCTCGGAGACCCAGTACTTC. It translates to CASSLAAGPSETQYF.

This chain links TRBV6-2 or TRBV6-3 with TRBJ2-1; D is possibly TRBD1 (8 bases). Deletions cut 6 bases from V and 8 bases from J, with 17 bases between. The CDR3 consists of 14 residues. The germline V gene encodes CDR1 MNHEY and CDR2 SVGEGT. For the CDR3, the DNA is TGTGCCAGCAGAAGGACAGGGAGGGGTCATGAGCAGTTCTTC. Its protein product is CASRRTGRGHEQFF.

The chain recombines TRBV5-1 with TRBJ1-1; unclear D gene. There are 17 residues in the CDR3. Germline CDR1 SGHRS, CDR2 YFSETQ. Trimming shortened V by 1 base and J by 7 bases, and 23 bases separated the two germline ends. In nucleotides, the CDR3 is TGCGCCAGCAGCTTGTCGGTCTGGTGGGAACAGCCTGGTGAAGCTTTCTTT. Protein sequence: CASSLSVWWEQPGEAFF. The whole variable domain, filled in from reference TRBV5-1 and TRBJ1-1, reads KAGVTQTPRYLIKTRGQQVTLSCSPISGHRSVSWYQQTPGQGLQFLFEYFSETQRNKGNFPGRFSGRQFSNSRSEMNVSTLELGDSALYLCASSLSVWWEQPGEAFFGQGTRLTVV.

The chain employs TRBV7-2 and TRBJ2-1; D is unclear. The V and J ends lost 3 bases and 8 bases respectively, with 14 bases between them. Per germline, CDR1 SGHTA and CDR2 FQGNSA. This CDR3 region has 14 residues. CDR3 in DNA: TGTGCCAGCAGCTTTTGGGGTACGGTGCATGAGCAGTTCTTC. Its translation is CASSFWGTVHEQFF. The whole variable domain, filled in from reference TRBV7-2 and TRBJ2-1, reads GAGVSQSPSNKVTEKGKDVELRCDPISGHTALYWYRQSLGQGLEFLIYFQGNSAPDKSGLPSDRFSAERTGGSVSTLTIQRTQQEDSAVYLCASSFWGTVHEQFFGPGTRLTVL.

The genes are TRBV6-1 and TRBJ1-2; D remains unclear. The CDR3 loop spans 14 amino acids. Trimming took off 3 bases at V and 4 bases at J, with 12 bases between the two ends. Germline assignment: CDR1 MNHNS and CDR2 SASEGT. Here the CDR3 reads CASSEWQALYGYTF. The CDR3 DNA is TGTGCCAGCAGTGAGTGGCAGGCCCTCTATGGCTACACCTTC.

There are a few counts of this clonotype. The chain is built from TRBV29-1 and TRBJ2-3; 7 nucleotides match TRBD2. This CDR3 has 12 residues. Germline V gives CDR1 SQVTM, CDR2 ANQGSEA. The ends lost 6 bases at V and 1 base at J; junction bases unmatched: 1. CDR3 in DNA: TGCAGCGTCCGGGAGGGCACAGATACGCAGTATTTT. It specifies CSVREGTDTQYF.

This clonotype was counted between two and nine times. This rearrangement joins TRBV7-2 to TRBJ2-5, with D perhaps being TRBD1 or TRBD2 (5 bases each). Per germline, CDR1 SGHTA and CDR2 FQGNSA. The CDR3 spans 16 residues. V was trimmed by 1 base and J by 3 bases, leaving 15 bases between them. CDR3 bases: TGTGCCAGCAGCTTAGGACTGGGGGACGGAGAAGAGACCCAGTACTTC. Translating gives CASSLGLGDGEETQYF.

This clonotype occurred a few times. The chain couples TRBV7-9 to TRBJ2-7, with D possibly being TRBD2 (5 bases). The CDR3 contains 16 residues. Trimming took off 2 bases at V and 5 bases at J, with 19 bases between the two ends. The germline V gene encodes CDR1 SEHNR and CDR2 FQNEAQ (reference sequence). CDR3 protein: CASSLMQATNRDEQYF. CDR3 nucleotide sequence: TGTGCCAGCAGCTTAATGCAGGCGACTAATCGGGACGAGCAGTACTTC.

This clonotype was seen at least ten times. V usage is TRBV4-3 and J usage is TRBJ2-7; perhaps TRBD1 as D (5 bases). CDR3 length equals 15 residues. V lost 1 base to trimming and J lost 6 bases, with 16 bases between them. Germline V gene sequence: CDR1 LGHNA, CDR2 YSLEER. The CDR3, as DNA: TGCGCCAGCAGCCAAGTGGGTGGGGCCTTACGCGAGCAGTACTTC. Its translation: CASSQVGGALREQYF.